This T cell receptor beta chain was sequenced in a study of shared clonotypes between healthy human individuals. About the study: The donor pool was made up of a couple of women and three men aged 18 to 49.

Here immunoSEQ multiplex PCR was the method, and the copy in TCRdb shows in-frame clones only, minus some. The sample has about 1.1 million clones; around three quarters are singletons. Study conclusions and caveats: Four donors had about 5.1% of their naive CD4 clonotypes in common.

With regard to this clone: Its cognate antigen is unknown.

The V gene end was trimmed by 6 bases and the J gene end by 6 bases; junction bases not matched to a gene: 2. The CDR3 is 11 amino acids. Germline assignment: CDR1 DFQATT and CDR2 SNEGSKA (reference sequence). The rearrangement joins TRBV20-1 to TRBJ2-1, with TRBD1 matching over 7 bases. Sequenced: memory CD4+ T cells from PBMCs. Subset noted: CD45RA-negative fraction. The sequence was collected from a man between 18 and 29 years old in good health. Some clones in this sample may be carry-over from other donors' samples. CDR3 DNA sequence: TGCAGTGCGAACAGGGGCAATGAGCAGTTCTTC. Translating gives CSANRGNEQFF.